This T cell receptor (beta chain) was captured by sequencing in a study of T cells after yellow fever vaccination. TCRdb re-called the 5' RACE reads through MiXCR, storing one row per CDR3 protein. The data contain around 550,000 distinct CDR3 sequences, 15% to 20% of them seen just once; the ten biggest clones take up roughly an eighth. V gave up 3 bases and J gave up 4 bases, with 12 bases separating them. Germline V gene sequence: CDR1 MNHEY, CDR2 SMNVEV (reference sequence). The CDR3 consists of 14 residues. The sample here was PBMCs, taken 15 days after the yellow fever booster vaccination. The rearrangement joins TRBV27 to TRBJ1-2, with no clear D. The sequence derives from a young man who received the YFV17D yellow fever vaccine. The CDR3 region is CASSFVNSFYGYTF. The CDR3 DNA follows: TGTGCCAGCAGTTTCGTCAATTCCTTCTATGGCTACACCTTC.